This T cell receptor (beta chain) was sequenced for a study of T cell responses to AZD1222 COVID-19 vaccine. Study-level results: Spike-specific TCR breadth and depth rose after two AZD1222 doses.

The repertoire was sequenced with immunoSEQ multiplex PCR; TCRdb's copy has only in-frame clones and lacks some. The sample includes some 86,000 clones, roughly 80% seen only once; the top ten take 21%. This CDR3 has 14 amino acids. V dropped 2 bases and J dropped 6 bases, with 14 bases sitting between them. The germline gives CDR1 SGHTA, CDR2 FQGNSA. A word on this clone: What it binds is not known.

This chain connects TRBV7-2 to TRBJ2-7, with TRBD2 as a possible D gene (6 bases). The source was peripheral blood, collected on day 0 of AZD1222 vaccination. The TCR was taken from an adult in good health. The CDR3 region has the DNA TGTGCCAGCAGCTTAACGGGAGTTGGTTCCGAGCAGTACTTC. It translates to CASSLTGVGSEQYF.